This T cell receptor beta chain originates from a study of shared clonotypes between healthy human individuals. Naive CD8 cells lacked CD45RO, underwent positive selection for CCR7 and left out terminally differentiated effector memory CD45RA+ cells. All the donors were Caucasian adults who lived in Nashville, Tennessee. Whole-study findings and limits: Richness estimates generally favored naive over memory subsets. The authors expected sequencing depth to affect clonotype sharing among donors. Roughly 5% was the fraction of naive CD4 clonotypes found shared across several donors.

Profiling relied on immunoSEQ multiplex PCR, and the TCRdb table lists in-frame clones only, not all of them. This sample has roughly 2.1 million clones, with 85% to 95% found just once. The CDR3 consists of 18 residues. Germline CDR1 reads MNHEY; CDR2 reads SMNVEV (reference sequence). V lost 1 base to trimming and J lost 8 bases; unmatched junction nucleotides: 15. As for this clone: Antigen unknown.

The V call is TRBV27, the J call TRBJ2-2, with 8 nucleotides matching TRBD2. The source material was naive CD8+ T cells from PBMCs. The sequence was collected from a young man in good health. Some clones in this sample may be carry-over from other donors' samples. The CDR3 DNA sequence: TGTGCCAGCAGTTTATTTCCCCCCCCAGCGGGAGACCCTGGGGAGCTGTTTTTT. It encodes CASSLFPPPAGDPGELFF.